This T cell receptor (beta chain) was sequenced for a study of blood T cells in healthy people across ages. Trimming took 4 bases from V and 9 from J, leaving 15 bases between them. The germline CDR1 and CDR2 sequences are SGHTA and FQGNSA. CDR3 length: 13 residues. PCR was performed a second time for about 7 to 12 cycles using a sample-barcoded 5' primer and a J-beta primer mix. All cDNA molecules were each tagged by a template-switch adaptor with 12 random nucleotides. Every sample gave at least 3 million paired-end reads containing CDR3. One entry per CDR3 protein results from TCRdb running MiXCR on the 5' RACE reads. Of over 1.5 million distinct CDR3 sequences listed, about 50% are singletons. Peripheral blood samples of around 9.8 milliliters were drawn from each donor.

The chain employs TRBV7-2 and TRBJ2-5, with D possibly being TRBD1 (5 bases). The TCR was taken from a woman between 40 and 55 years old in good health. Sequencing was performed on blood. The CDR3 region is CASSSQGTGAQYF. Written as DNA, the CDR3 is TGTGCCAGCAGCTCCCAGGGTACGGGTGCCCAGTACTTC. Full variable domain (outside the CDR3, taken from reference TRBV7-2 and TRBJ2-5): GAGVSQSPSNKVTEKGKDVELRCDPISGHTALYWYRQSLGQGLEFLIYFQGNSAPDKSGLPSDRFSAERTGGSVSTLTIQRTQQEDSAVYLCASSSQGTGAQYFGPGTRLLVL.